This entry lists 24 T cell receptor beta chains sequenced from one sample in a study of blood T cell repertoires in COVID-19. The data were produced by immunoSEQ multiplex PCR, yet TCRdb's version contains in-frame clones alone and is incomplete. The profile shows 200,000 to 250,000 clones, 83% of them singletons. The sequenced material came from PBMCs or T cells enriched from blood (not recorded which). Receptors originate from a middle-aged woman who had been exposed to COVID-19.

J is TRBJ2-3 and V is TRBV9; D perhaps matches TRBD2 (5 bases). V was clipped by 4 bases and J by 2 bases, with 14 bases between them. Germline CDR1 and CDR2: SGDLS and YYNGEE. The CDR3 is 15 residues long. The CDR3 nucleotides read TGTGCCAGCAGCCCTAGCCCGCTGAACACAGATACGCAGTATTTT. Translation gives CASSPSPLNTDTQYF.

The rearrangement uses TRBV2 and TRBJ2-1, with TRBD2 matching 12 bases. CDR1 is SNHLY and CDR2 is FYNNEI in the germline V gene. V dropped 5 bases and J dropped 4; count of bases not matched to a gene: 12. The CDR3 extends over 18 amino acids. Written as DNA, the CDR3 is TGTGCCAGCAGTATACCCTTCCGGACTAGCGGGGAATACAATGAGCAGTTCTTC. It yields the protein CASSIPFRTSGEYNEQFF.

The chain has TRBV29-1 and TRBJ2-1; D possibly corresponds to TRBD2 (5 bases). Between the trimmed V and J ends, which lost 7 bases and 0 bases, there was a span of 10 bases. Germline CDR1 reads SQVTM; CDR2 reads ANQGSEA. The CDR3 is made up of 13 amino acids. This CDR3 reads CSAREGSYNEQFF. Here the CDR3 DNA reads TGCAGCGCCCGCGAGGGCTCCTACAATGAGCAGTTCTTC.

In its sample, this clone was seen once. The CDR3 loop reads CASRVPGWDTEAFF. The CDR3 nucleotides are TGTGCCAGCAGGGTTCCGGGATGGGACACTGAAGCTTTCTTT. The chain joins TRBV21-1 to TRBJ1-1. TRBV21-1 is labeled a pseudogene. This CDR3 contains 14 residues.

This clone was detected once. V and J are TRBV28 and TRBJ1-5; D unclear. Germline CDR1 and CDR2: MDHEN and SYDVKM. Trimming cost V 7 bases and J 1 base, with 14 bases left between them. The CDR3 loop spans 15 amino acids. CDR3 protein: CASTTDGGSNQPQHF. The DNA for the CDR3 is TGTGCCAGCACCACGGACGGCGGGAGCAATCAGCCCCAGCATTTT.

This clone has more than one count but fewer than ten. This sequence joins TRBV28 and TRBJ2-2; tentative D call: TRBD1 (5 bases). The CDR3 extends over 13 amino acids. Germline V gene data show CDR1 as MDHEN and CDR2 as SYDVKM. V lost 10 bases, J lost 2 bases, and 11 bases lay in between. CDR3 residues: CATPGSNTGELFF. CDR3 in DNA: TGTGCCACCCCAGGGTCTAACACCGGGGAGCTGTTTTTT.

The chain has TRBV6-1 and TRBJ1-5, with D uncertain. V gave up 2 bases and J gave up 3 bases, with 5 bases separating them. Germline loops: CDR1 MNHNS, CDR2 SASEGT. The CDR3 consists of 13 residues. CDR3 region: CASSELINQPQHF. As DNA, the CDR3 is TGTGCCAGCAGTGAATTAATCAATCAGCCCCAGCATTTT.

The chain employs TRBV6-5 and TRBJ2-5; 9 bases match TRBD1. V shed 5 bases, J shed 5 bases, and the junction held 6 bases outside the gene matches. Germline V gene data show CDR1 as MNHEY and CDR2 as SVGAGI. The CDR3 extends over 14 amino acids. The CDR3 coding sequence is TGTGCCAGCAGTACGACAGGGGGTATGGAGACCCAGTACTTC. It codes for CASSTTGGMETQYF.

This chain uses TRBV30 with TRBJ2-3; 8 bases match TRBD1. In germline, CDR1 is GTSNPN, CDR2 SVGIG (reference sequence). This CDR3 spans 14 amino acids. The trim removed 5 bases at V and 3 bases at J, leaving 7 bases unmatched. CDR3 protein: CAWSVTGVTDTQYF. In DNA form, the CDR3 reads TGTGCCTGGTCTGTGACAGGGGTTACAGATACGCAGTATTTT.

This chain connects TRBV5-6 to TRBJ2-7; 8 bases match TRBD2. Trimming at V came to 7 bases and at J to 4 bases, leaving 7 bases not matched to a gene. The CDR3 length is 13 residues. Germline values: CDR1 SGHDT, CDR2 YYEEEE. The CDR3 loop is CASSRRGGYEQYF. As DNA, the CDR3 is TGTGCCAGCTCCCGACGGGGGGGGTACGAGCAGTACTTC.

J is TRBJ1-1 and V is TRBV30; a weak D match, TRBD1 (5 bases). This CDR3 is 13 amino acids long. The V and J ends lost 1 base and 3 bases respectively, with 9 bases between them. Germline V gene sequence: CDR1 GTSNPN, CDR2 SVGIG (reference sequence). The CDR3 spells CAWSAGGYTEAFF. The CDR3 region has the DNA TGTGCCTGGAGTGCTGGGGGGTACACTGAAGCTTTCTTT.

The rearrangement joins TRBV2 to TRBJ2-7, with 8 bases fitting TRBD1. Germline V gene sequence: CDR1 SNHLY, CDR2 FYNNEI. The CDR3 runs to 14 residues. Trimming took 7 bases from V and 0 from J; bases not matched to a gene: 5. The CDR3 bases are TGTGCCAGCAAAGGACAGGGTGTCTCCTACGAGCAGTACTTC. It yields the protein CASKGQGVSYEQYF.

J is TRBJ1-2 and V is TRBV6-5, with 7 positions matching TRBD1. With 8 bases clipped from V and 4 bases from J, the junction kept 10 bases outside the gene matches. The CDR3 totals 14 residues. In germline, CDR1 is MNHEY, CDR2 SVGAGI. DNA of the CDR3: TGTGCCAGCCGTCAGACAGGGAGTCTCTATGGCTACACCTTC. Translated: CASRQTGSLYGYTF.

The V call is TRBV5-1, the J call TRBJ2-2, with a possible D match to TRBD1 (5 bases). The V end was cut by 1 base, the J end by 0 bases, with 10 bases between. From germline, CDR1 is SGHRS and CDR2 YFSETQ. CDR3 length: 16 amino acids. The CDR3 loop is CASSLLETANTGELFF. The CDR3 coding sequence is TGCGCCAGCAGCTTGCTTGAGACAGCGAACACCGGGGAGCTGTTTTTT.

This chain uses TRBV7-2 with TRBJ2-1, with 10 nucleotides matching TRBD2. V lost 5 bases and J lost 9; bases outside the gene matches: 1. Looked up from germline, CDR1 is SGHTA and CDR2 is FQGNSA. This CDR3 contains 12 residues. Here the CDR3 reads CASSPSGGEQFF. The CDR3 DNA reads as TGTGCCAGCAGCCCTAGCGGGGGTGAGCAGTTCTTC.

The chain combines TRBV27 with TRBJ1-2; tentative D call: TRBD1 (5 bases). Between the trimmed V and J ends, which lost 6 bases and 6 bases, there was a span of 17 bases. Per germline, CDR1 MNHEY and CDR2 SMNVEV (reference sequence). CDR3 size: 14 residues. The CDR3: CASSAGGGVHGYTF. For the CDR3, the DNA is TGTGCCAGCAGCGCCGGGGGAGGGGTTCATGGCTACACCTTC.

The gene calls are TRBV19 and TRBJ1-1; 7 nucleotides match TRBD1. Trimming cost V 1 base and J 3 bases; bases outside gene matches: 5. The CDR3 totals 15 residues. CDR1 is LNHDA and CDR2 is SQIVND in the germline V gene (reference sequence). The CDR3 loop reads CASSIVPGGDTEAFF. Written as DNA, the CDR3 is TGTGCCAGTAGTATAGTCCCAGGGGGTGACACTGAAGCTTTCTTT.

This chain links TRBV5-1 with TRBJ1-6; no clear D gene. The CDR3 is made up of 18 amino acids. V was clipped by 5 bases and J by 0 bases, with 18 bases between them. The germline V gene has CDR1 SGHRS and CDR2 YFSETQ. The CDR3 DNA reads as TGCGCCAGCAGTTTCCAAGACACCTCGAGCTCCTATAATTCACCCCTCCACTTT. Its translation is CASSFQDTSSSYNSPLHF.

The chain combines TRBV9 with TRBJ2-3, with D maybe TRBD1 (5 bases). V lost 7 bases, J lost 0 bases, and 12 bases lay in between. The germline CDR1 and CDR2 sequences are SGDLS and YYNGEE. There are 14 residues in the CDR3. CDR3: CASRQGLSTDTQYF. The CDR3, as DNA: TGTGCCAGCCGGCAGGGCCTTAGCACAGATACGCAGTATTTT.

This clone was detected once. The chain carries TRBV7-3 and TRBJ1-1, with D possibly TRBD1 on 5 matching bases. Germline CDR1 SGHTA, CDR2 FQGTGA. The CDR3 is 15 residues long. Trimming took 5 bases from V and 0 from J, leaving 13 bases between them. The CDR3 region is CASSVRGTVNTEAFF. In nucleotides, the CDR3 is TGTGCCAGCAGCGTACGCGGGACGGTGAACACTGAAGCTTTCTTT.

In this sample, this clone turned up once. The chain recombines TRBV7-3 with TRBJ1-6; 12 nucleotides line up with TRBD1. This CDR3 comprises 18 residues. The germline V gene has CDR1 SGHTA and CDR2 FQGTGA. The V gene end was trimmed by 4 bases and the J gene end by 2 bases; junction bases not matched to a gene: 6. This chain's CDR3 is CASSSEGTGGPYNSPLHF. The CDR3 DNA reads TGTGCCAGCAGCTCAGAGGGGACAGGGGGCCCCTATAATTCACCCCTCCACTTT.

The chain employs TRBV19 and TRBJ1-2, with D unresolved. CDR3 length: 13 residues. V shed 7 bases and J shed 5 bases, with 14 bases lying between them. The V gene's germline CDR1 is LNHDA and CDR2 SQIVND (reference sequence). The CDR3 region is CASKEESAYGYTF. CDR3 bases: TGTGCCAGTAAGGAGGAATCCGCATATGGCTACACCTTC.

V gene TRBV7-8 combines with J gene TRBJ2-2; D may be TRBD2 (7 bases). The CDR3 is made up of 16 amino acids. CDR1 and CDR2 from the germline V gene are SGHVS and FQNEAQ. V was shortened by 0 bases and J by 6 bases, with 14 bases between the two germline ends. In DNA form, the CDR3 reads TGTGCCAGCAGCTTAGCACGGGGGGCTATCGCCGGGGAGCTGTTTTTT. This translates into CASSLARGAIAGELFF.

The sample holds one count of this clone. The chain is built from TRBV7-9 and TRBJ1-2; unclear D gene. The CDR3 contains 13 residues. The V end lost 7 bases, the J end lost 8 bases, and 17 bases lay between the germline ends. Germline-derived CDR1 and CDR2 are SEHNR and FQNEAQ (reference sequence). The CDR3, as DNA: TGTGCCAGCAAATTCGATGGCCCTTACGGCTACACCTTC. Protein: CASKFDGPYGYTF.